This T cell receptor (beta chain) was documented in a study of sequential checkpoint blockade in melanoma. As for the study in general: First-line arms were nivolumab then ipilimumab, or the reverse, randomized 1:1. 91 pretreatment tumor DNA samples were TCRβ immunosequenced. After nivolumab or ipilimumab alone, some 22 patients had week-13 rebiopsies.

This clone was observed a handful of times. The table came from immunoSEQ multiplex PCR; TCRdb's copy has only in-frame clones and leaves some out. The data contain more than 10,000 clones, about 27% of them singletons. Treatment specified: randomized to nivolumab then ipilimumab (arm A) or the reverse (arm B). The CDR3 has 14 residues. Trimming cost V 5 bases and J 1 base; bases outside gene matches: 3. Germline V lookup: CDR1 SGHNT, CDR2 YENEEA. This receptor was obtained from a human donor with melanoma. The input for sequencing was tumor tissue (inferred from file names), taken from a patient given nivolumab and ipilimumab in sequence. This sequence joins TRBV11-3 and TRBJ1-1, with TRBD1 matching over 8 bases. The CDR3 protein is CASSHGQGNTEAFF. The CDR3, as DNA: TGTGCCAGCAGCCACGGACAGGGGAACACTGAAGCTTTCTTT.